These 20 T cell receptor beta chains originate from one sample sequenced in a study of vaccination and CD4 T cells after COVID-19. Stated treatment: roughly nine-day PBMC culture with coronavirus spike peptide pools or control peptides (ViraFEST assay). No antigen is known for these receptors. Sequencing of cultured CD4+ T cell DNA used the Oncomine TCR Beta short-read assay. TCRdb fed the PCR reads into MiXCR, producing one record per CDR3 protein. The data contain approximately 10,000 distinct CDR3 sequences, around three fifths of them seen just once; the ten biggest clones take up about 15%. Material: CD4+ T cells from blood, cultured in vitro. These receptors were collected from a human donor who had recovered from COVID-19.

The V and J genes are TRBV7-2 and TRBJ1-1; 9 nucleotides line up with TRBD1. The CDR3 covers 17 residues. Germline CDR1 is SGHTA and CDR2 is FQGNSA. Trimming removed 4 bases from V and 1 base from J; junction bases left unmatched: 10. The CDR3 region is CASSSGQGRSGNTEAFF. The CDR3 DNA is TGTGCCAGCAGCTCGGGACAGGGACGGTCGGGGAACACTGAAGCTTTCTTT.

This clonotype was seen only a few times. The V call is TRBV7-2, the J call TRBJ2-3, with TRBD2 matching over 7 bases. This CDR3 region has 15 residues. Germline CDR1 reads SGHTA; CDR2 reads FQGNSA. Trimming at V came to 1 base and at J to 2 bases, leaving 3 bases not matched to a gene. The CDR3 region is CASSLVAGVTDTQYF. The CDR3 coding sequence is TGTGCCAGCAGCTTAGTTGCGGGAGTCACAGATACGCAGTATTTT. The variable domain in full, completed from reference TRBV7-2 and TRBJ2-3, reads GAGVSQSPSNKVTEKGKDVELRCDPISGHTALYWYRQSLGQGLEFLIYFQGNSAPDKSGLPSDRFSAERTGGSVSTLTIQRTQQEDSAVYLCASSLVAGVTDTQYFGPGTRLTVL.

The rearrangement links TRBV19 to TRBJ2-7, with TRBD1 identical over 7 bases. The germline CDR1 and CDR2 sequences are LNHDA and SQIVND (reference sequence). This CDR3 contains 16 residues. J lost 2 bases, V lost 6 bases, and 13 bases had no gene match. Written as DNA, the CDR3 is TGTGCCAGTAGCGCTGGACAGGCCCGCCCGACCTACGAGCAGTACTTC. Translating gives CASSAGQARPTYEQYF.

The V call is TRBV7-9, the J call TRBJ2-5, with no clear D. Germline loops: CDR1 SEHNR, CDR2 FQNEAQ (reference sequence). This CDR3 contains 15 residues. Trimming stripped 1 base from V and 3 bases from J, with 12 bases between. This CDR3 reads CASSLVPAPEETQYF. The CDR3 nucleotides read TGTGCCAGCAGCTTAGTTCCGGCCCCAGAAGAGACCCAGTACTTC.

In regard to this clonotype: The junction departs from germline at one end; a sequencing error may be responsible. The CDR3 sequence: CASSLAGGGTQYF. The CDR3, as DNA: TGTGCTAGCAGCTTAGCGGGGGGGGGTACGCAGTATTTT. The chain is built from TRBV7-7 and TRBJ2-3, with 11 bases that match TRBD2. Per germline, CDR1 SSHAT and CDR2 FNYEAQ (reference sequence). The CDR3 is made up of 13 amino acids.

The DNA for the CDR3 is TGTGCCAGTAGTATAGGGACGGGGCAGCGGGTCGCTGAAGCTTTCTTT. It encodes CASSIGTGQRVAEAFF. The rearrangement uses TRBV19 and TRBJ1-1, with D perhaps matching TRBD1 (5 bases). Germline V gene data show CDR1 as LNHDA and CDR2 as SQIVND (reference sequence). Between the trimmed V and J ends, which lost 1 base and 6 bases, there was a span of 18 bases. This CDR3 region has 16 residues.

The chain combines TRBV24-1 with TRBJ2-1; D uncertain. From germline, CDR1 is KGHDR and CDR2 SFDVKD. CDR3 length: 13 amino acids. V was clipped by 3 bases and J by 3 bases, with 5 bases between them. This CDR3 is CATSDPNYNEQFF. CDR3 coding DNA: TGTGCCACCAGTGATCCGAACTACAATGAGCAGTTCTTC.

This chain joins TRBV7-9 and TRBJ2-7, with TRBD1 identical over 9 bases. Looked up from germline, CDR1 is SEHNR and CDR2 is FQNEAQ (reference sequence). This CDR3 has 17 residues. Trimming removed 5 bases from V and 4 bases from J; junction bases left unmatched: 15. CDR3 residues: CASSRTGQGRKTYEQYF. CDR3 nucleotide sequence: TGTGCCAGCAGCCGGACCGGACAGGGGCGAAAGACATACGAGCAGTACTTC.

The V call is TRBV7-6, the J call TRBJ2-2; 7 bases agree with TRBD1. The CDR3 has 16 residues. From germline, CDR1 is SGHVS and CDR2 FNYEAQ. V was clipped by 6 bases and J by 0 bases; unmatched bases: 7. Written as DNA, the CDR3 is TGTGCCAGCAGTAGGACAGGTACCCCGAACACCGGGGAGCTGTTTTTT. This encodes CASSRTGTPNTGELFF. Using reference TRBV7-6 and TRBJ2-2 for the parts outside the CDR3, the full variable domain is GAGVSQSPRYKVTKRGQDVALRCDPISGHVSLYWYRQALGQGPEFLTYFNYEAQQDKSGLPNDRFSAERPEGSISTLTIQRTEQRDSAMYRCASSRTGTPNTGELFFGEGSRLTVL.

The chain combines TRBV7-9 with TRBJ2-3; the match to TRBD2 covers 7 bases. V dropped 5 bases and J dropped 2; count of bases not matched to a gene: 10. The CDR3 length is 16 residues. CDR1 is SEHNR, CDR2 FQNEAQ, per germline (reference sequence). CDR3 sequence (DNA): TGTGCCAGCAGCGCAGGGTGGGCGGGGGACACAGATACGCAGTATTTT. Residues: CASSAGWAGDTDTQYF.

V gene TRBV12-3 or TRBV12-4 combines with J gene TRBJ1-1, with D possibly being TRBD1 (5 bases). This CDR3 is built from 16 residues. V dropped 3 bases and J dropped 4 bases, with 18 bases sitting between them. The CDR3 sequence is CASSFRRTSRTTEAFF. The DNA for the CDR3 is TGTGCCAGCAGTTTCAGAAGGACATCCAGGACCACTGAAGCTTTCTTT.

The chain has TRBV4-1 and TRBJ1-2; tentative D call: TRBD1 (6 bases). Germline CDR1 is MGHRA and CDR2 is YSYEKL. V lost 0 bases and J 5 bases, leaving 16 bases between the germline ends. This CDR3 has 16 residues. CDR3 coding DNA: TGCGCCAGCAGCCAAGATCAAAACAGGGTAGGATATGGCTACACCTTC. Its translation: CASSQDQNRVGYGYTF.

The chain uses TRBV6-1 and TRBJ1-2; 12 nucleotides line up with TRBD1. Trimming at V came to 5 bases and at J to 6 bases, leaving 4 bases not matched to a gene. Germline CDR1 is MNHNS and CDR2 is SASEGT. The CDR3 covers 14 residues. The CDR3 nucleotides are TGTGCCAGCAGTCTCCGGGACAGGGGGCATGGCTACACCTTC. Translation: CASSLRDRGHGYTF.

The table lists this clonotype with a few counts. The chain joins TRBV6-5 to TRBJ1-1; TRBD1 might be the D (6 bases). In germline, CDR1 is MNHEY, CDR2 SVGAGI. This CDR3 is 14 amino acids long. Between the trimmed V and J ends, which lost 2 bases and 3 bases, there was a span of 10 bases. CDR3 coding DNA: TGTGCCAGCAGTTACAGGGGGGCTGACACTGAAGCTTTCTTT. Translated, it gives CASSYRGADTEAFF.

The chain joins TRBV2 to TRBJ1-5; 7 nucleotides line up with TRBD1. The CDR3 length is 12 residues. The V and J ends lost 9 bases and 5 bases, in that order; junction bases with no gene match: 4. Germline CDR1 SNHLY, CDR2 FYNNEI. CDR3 DNA: TGTGCCAGTACAGGGGCGGATCAGCCCCAGCATTTT. Amino acid sequence: CASTGADQPQHF.

This chain uses TRBV5-4 with TRBJ2-7; D is tentatively TRBD1 or TRBD2 (5 bases each). V was pared by 0 bases and J by 2 bases, with 12 bases between. The CDR3 spans 15 residues. Germline-derived CDR1 and CDR2 are SGHNT and YYREEE (reference sequence). For the CDR3, the DNA is TGTGCCAGCAGCTTGGCCGGCAGGGAGACCTACGAGCAGTACTTC. Its protein product is CASSLAGRETYEQYF.

This rearrangement joins TRBV20-1 to TRBJ1-1; 7 bases are shared with TRBD1. Trimming removed 1 base from V and 5 bases from J; junction bases left unmatched: 13. The CDR3 sequence is 16 residues long. The germline V gene has CDR1 DFQATT and CDR2 SNEGSKA (reference sequence). This CDR3 is CSARGGKGAGVTEAFF. CDR3 coding DNA: TGCAGTGCTAGAGGGGGGAAGGGGGCAGGTGTAACTGAAGCTTTCTTT.

This clonotype was seen a few times. V and J are TRBV7-2 and TRBJ1-1; no firm D call. Germline V lookup: CDR1 SGHTA, CDR2 FQGNSA. Between the trimmed V and J ends, which lost 5 bases and 4 bases, there was a span of 8 bases. There are 12 residues in the CDR3. As DNA, the CDR3 is TGTGCCAGCAGCAGCAGGACCACTGAAGCTTTCTTT. Translation: CASSSRTTEAFF.

The table lists this clonotype with a few counts. V usage is TRBV20-1 and J usage is TRBJ1-6; D is perhaps TRBD1 (5 bases). The length of the CDR3 is 15 residues. Trimming pared 0 bases from V and 7 bases from J, leaving 13 bases between. In germline, CDR1 is DFQATT, CDR2 SNEGSKA (reference sequence). The CDR3 sequence is CSARDAGTGNSPLHF. For the CDR3, the DNA is TGCAGTGCTAGAGATGCCGGGACGGGCAATTCACCCCTCCACTTT.

The chain is built from TRBV7-9 and TRBJ1-2; TRBD1 aligns across 8 bases. J lost 8 bases, V lost 5 bases, and 7 bases had no gene match. The CDR3 totals 13 residues. Germline V CDR1 and CDR2: SEHNR, FQNEAQ (reference sequence). The CDR3 DNA sequence: TGTGCCAGCAGCCCAGGACAGGGTTACGGCTACACCTTC. Translating gives CASSPGQGYGYTF.